This T cell receptor beta chain was captured in a study of OX40 agonist ivuxolimab in advanced cancers. About the research overall: Patients were dosed with the agonistic anti-OX40 (CD134) antibody ivuxolimab.

CDR1 is MGHRA and CDR2 is YSYEKL in the germline V gene. The CDR3 covers 18 residues. V shed 1 base and J shed 3 bases, with 19 bases lying between them. Generated by immunoSEQ multiplex PCR, the TCRdb table keeps only in-frame clones and is missing some. The sample gives tens of thousands of clones, 90% of which show up once; 0.25% to 0.35% is in the top ten. The specimen comprised CD4+ or CD8+ T cells sorted from blood, sampled in a trial of the OX40 agonist ivuxolimab. V gene TRBV4-1 combines with J gene TRBJ1-5; D is possibly TRBD1 (5 bases). This TCR was sampled from an adult with an advanced solid tumor such as melanoma, head and neck, liver or kidney cancer. CDR3: CASSQVTAQQGLNQPQHF. In nucleotides, the CDR3 is TGCGCCAGCAGCCAAGTCACCGCGCAGCAGGGTCTCAATCAGCCCCAGCATTTT.